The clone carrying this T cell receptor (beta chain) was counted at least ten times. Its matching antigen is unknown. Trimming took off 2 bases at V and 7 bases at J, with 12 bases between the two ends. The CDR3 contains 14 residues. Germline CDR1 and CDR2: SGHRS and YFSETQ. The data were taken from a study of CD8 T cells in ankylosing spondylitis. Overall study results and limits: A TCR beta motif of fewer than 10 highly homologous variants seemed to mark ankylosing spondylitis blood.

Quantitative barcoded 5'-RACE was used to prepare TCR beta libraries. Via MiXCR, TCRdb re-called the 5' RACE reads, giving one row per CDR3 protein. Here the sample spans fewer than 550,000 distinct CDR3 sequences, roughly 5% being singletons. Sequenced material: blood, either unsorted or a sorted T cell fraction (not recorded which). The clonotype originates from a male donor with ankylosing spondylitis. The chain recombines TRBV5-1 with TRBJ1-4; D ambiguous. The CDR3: CASSFQFEREKLFF. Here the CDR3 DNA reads TGCGCCAGCAGCTTCCAGTTTGAGCGTGAAAAACTGTTTTTT. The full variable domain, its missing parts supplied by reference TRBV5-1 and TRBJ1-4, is KAGVTQTPRYLIKTRGQQVTLSCSPISGHRSVSWYQQTPGQGLQFLFEYFSETQRNKGNFPGRFSGRQFSNSRSEMNVSTLELGDSALYLCASSFQFEREKLFFGSGTQLSVL.